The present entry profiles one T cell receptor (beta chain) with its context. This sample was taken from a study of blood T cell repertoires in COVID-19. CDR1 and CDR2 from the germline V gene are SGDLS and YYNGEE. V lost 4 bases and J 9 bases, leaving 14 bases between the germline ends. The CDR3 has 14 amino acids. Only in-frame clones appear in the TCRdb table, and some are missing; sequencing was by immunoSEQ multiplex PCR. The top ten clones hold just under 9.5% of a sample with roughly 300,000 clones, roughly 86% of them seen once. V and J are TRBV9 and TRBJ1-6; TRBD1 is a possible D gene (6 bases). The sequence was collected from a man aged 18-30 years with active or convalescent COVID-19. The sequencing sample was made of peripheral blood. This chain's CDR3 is CASSPEGGRSPLHF. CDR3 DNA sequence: TGTGCCAGCAGCCCCGAGGGGGGGCGTTCACCCCTCCACTTT. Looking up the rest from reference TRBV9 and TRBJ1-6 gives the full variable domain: DSGVTQTPKHLITATGQRVTLRCSPRSGDLSVYWYQQSLDQGLQFLIQYYNGEERAKGNILERFSAQQFPDLHSELNLSSLELGDSALYFCASSPEGGRSPLHFGNGTRLTVT.